These 24 T cell receptor beta chains share one sample of origin, sequenced in a study of T cells in women clearing cervical HPV infection. Generated by immunoSEQ multiplex PCR, the TCRdb table keeps only in-frame clones and is missing some. The sample totals around 30,000 clones. Input material: blood buffy coat. All receptors derive from a woman between 18 and 69 years old with a cervical HPV16 infection that either progressed to CIN3+ or cleared (not recorded which).

To note about this clone: The read gets to within 3 residues of the CDR3 end, and the germline J gene fills in the rest. The J gene is TRBJ2-2, the V gene TRBV19; D is unclear. Germline loops: CDR1 LNHDA, CDR2 SQIVND (reference sequence). The CDR3 loop spans 14 amino acids. CDR3 sequence reads: CASSGTATNEKLFF. CDR3 bases read: TGTGCCAGTAGTGGTACTGCAACTAATGAAAAG.

Comments on this clone: The read falls 3 residues short of the CDR3 end, and the missing part is taken from the germline J gene. The rearrangement joins TRBV5-1 to TRBJ2-5; TRBD1 matches 9 bases. This CDR3 has 16 residues. CDR1 SGHRS and CDR2 YFSETQ come from the germline V gene. The V gene end was trimmed by 2 bases and the J gene end by 4 bases; junction bases not matched to a gene: 9. The part of the CDR3 DNA that was read is TGCGCCAGCAGCTTCGGTCCGACAGGGGGGGGAGAGACC. This translates into CASSFGPTGGGET. The whole CDR3 reads CASSFGPTGGGETQYF.

On this clone: The observed sequence ends 3 residues before the CDR3 terminus, with the missing tail filled in from the germline J gene. The chain has TRBV6-1 and TRBJ2-1; D is unresolved. Germline V gives CDR1 MNHNS, CDR2 SASEGT. The V end lost 2 bases, the J end lost 4 bases, and 9 bases lay between the germline ends. The CDR3 has 14 amino acids. The covered CDR3 bases are TGTGCCAGCAGTGAATTGGCATCATACAATGAG. Residues: CASSELASYNE. The entire CDR3 protein is CASSELASYNEQFF.

Note on this clone: The read stops 3 residues short of the end of the CDR3; the missing end is completed from the germline J gene. The rearrangement joins TRBV29-1 to TRBJ1-1; TRBD1 aligns across 7 bases. The trim removed 7 bases at V and 3 bases at J, leaving 8 bases unmatched. Germline CDR1 SQVTM, CDR2 ANQGSEA. The CDR3 covers 13 residues. CDR3 residues: CSGRQGEYTEAFF. CDR3 DNA (partial): TGCAGCGGAAGACAGGGCGAGTACACTGAA.

About this clone: The CDR3 extends 3 residues past the end of the read, so its final part is completed from the germline J gene. The chain has TRBV7-3 and TRBJ2-2; D is perhaps TRBD1 (6 bases). This CDR3 region has 15 residues. Trimming stripped 5 bases from V and 2 bases from J, with 12 bases between. The germline CDR1 and CDR2 sequences are SGHTA and FQGTGA. The CDR3 bases that were read are TGTGCCAGCAGCCCGACAGGTGGCAACACCGGGGAG. This gives the protein CASSPTGGNTGE. The entire CDR3 protein reads CASSPTGGNTGELFF.

About this clone: The read halts 3 residues ahead of the CDR3 end, with the missing end drawn from the germline J gene. The chain recombines TRBV18 with TRBJ1-1; 8 bases agree with TRBD1. This CDR3 has 15 amino acids. Germline CDR1 and CDR2: KGHSH and LQKENI. The covered CDR3 bases are TGTGCCAGCTCACCACCTTCAGGGGGCATGAACATT. Translated: CASSPPSGGMNI. The CDR3 in full is CASSPPSGGMNIAFF.

Concerning this clone: The DNA ends 3 residues before the CDR3 does, and the rest of the CDR3 is filled in from the germline J gene. The gene calls are TRBV19 and TRBJ2-3; 10 nucleotides align to TRBD1. CDR1 is LNHDA, CDR2 SQIVND, per germline (reference sequence). The CDR3 is 17 amino acids. The CDR3 protein is CASSFRDRGYSNQPQYF. Incomplete CDR3 DNA: TGTGCCAGTAGTTTCCGGGACAGGGGATATAGCAATCAGCCG.

On this clone itself: The CDR3 end lies 3 residues beyond the end of the read and is filled in from the germline J gene. The rearrangement uses TRBV4-2 and TRBJ1-2, with 10 bases matching TRBD1. This CDR3 has 17 residues. The germline V gene encodes CDR1 LGHNA and CDR2 YNFKEQ. The V gene end was trimmed by 4 bases and the J gene end by 1 base; junction bases not matched to a gene: 9. CDR3: CASSPGAWDRGNYGYTF. The part of the CDR3 DNA that was read is TGTGCCAGCAGCCCGGGCGCCTGGGACAGGGGTAACTATGGC.

As to this clone: Read coverage stops 3 residues before the CDR3 terminus; the germline J gene supplies the remainder. The genes are TRBV9 and TRBJ2-7; D possibly corresponds to TRBD2 (6 bases). Trimming cost V 0 bases and J 3 bases, with 10 bases left between them. Per the germline V gene, CDR1 is SGDLS and CDR2 is YYNGEE. CDR3 length: 14 residues. The sequenced part of the CDR3 DNA is TGTGCCAGCAGCGTAGATCTGGGGGGCTACGAG. Translated: CASSVDLGGYE. The entire CDR3 is CASSVDLGGYEQYF. The entire variable domain, with the rest obtained from reference TRBV9 and TRBJ2-7, is as follows: DSGVTQTPKHLITATGQRVTLRCSPRSGDLSVYWYQQSLDQGLQFLIQYYNGEERAKGNILERFSAQQFPDLHSELNLSSLELGDSALYFCASSVDLGGYEQYFGPGTRLTVT.

The CDR3 loop reads CASSLGGLAGGKQETQYF. The covered CDR3 bases are TGTGCCAGCAGTTTGGGAGGACTAGCGGGGGGGAAGCAAGAGACC. The chain combines TRBV12-3 or TRBV12-4 with TRBJ2-5; 15 nucleotides line up with TRBD2. The read halts 3 residues ahead of the CDR3 end, with the missing end drawn from the germline J gene. The CDR3 has 18 amino acids. J gave up 2 bases and V 3 bases, and 7 bases lay outside the gene matches.

Concerning this clone: The missing CDR3 end, 3 residues past where the read stops, is filled in from the germline J gene. The chain has TRBV12-3 or TRBV12-4 and TRBJ2-5; 10 bases fit TRBD2. This CDR3 has 17 amino acids. With V trimmed by 5 bases and J by 2 bases, 11 bases remained unmatched. The CDR3: CASSRRVVAGGQETQYF. The sequenced part of the CDR3 DNA is TGTGCCAGCAGTCGGCGGGTGGTAGCGGGGGGACAAGAGACC.

The CDR3 is CASSLDRYEQYF. The CDR3 bases that were read are TGTGCCAGCAGTCTTGACAGATACGAG. The chain carries TRBV2 and TRBJ2-7, with D possibly being TRBD1 (5 bases). From the germline J gene comes the end of the CDR3, since the read stops 3 residues before it. Per the germline V gene, CDR1 is SNHLY and CDR2 is FYNNEI. The CDR3 covers 12 residues. Trimming cost V 5 bases and J 4 bases, with 9 bases left between them.

Details on this clone: The sequenced fragment ends 3 residues before the CDR3 boundary, so the rest is inferred from the germline J gene. V usage is TRBV9 and J usage is TRBJ2-2, with TRBD2 as a possible D gene (6 bases). The germline CDR1 and CDR2 sequences are SGDLS and YYNGEE. The CDR3 is 15 residues long. The sequenced CDR3 bases are TGTGCCAGCAGCGTAGCGGGGAGGACTAATGAAAAG. Translating it yields CASSVAGRTNEK. The full CDR3 protein reads CASSVAGRTNEKLFF.

For this clone: The CDR3 end falls 3 residues outside the read, so it is completed with the germline J gene. The V call is TRBV29-1, the J call TRBJ1-5; weak D call: TRBD1 (5 bases). From germline, CDR1 is SQVTM and CDR2 ANQGSEA. The CDR3 covers 12 residues. Trimming left V 7 bases short and J 5 bases short, with 12 bases between. The CDR3 loop reads CSAAGGDQPQHF. The DNA read from the CDR3 is TGCAGCGCAGCCGGGGGGGATCAGCCC.

With regard to this clone: The CDR3 end falls 3 residues outside the read, so it is completed with the germline J gene. The rearrangement joins TRBV5-3 to TRBJ2-7, with 7 bases that match TRBD1. TRBV5-3 is reported as an ORF; its role is uncertain. The trim removed 5 bases at V and 6 bases at J, leaving 2 bases unmatched. CDR3 size: 11 residues. CDR3 DNA, as far as it was read: TGTGCCAGAAGACCAGGGGGCGAG. Amino acids: CARRPGGE. The whole CDR3 reads CARRPGGEQYF.

On this clone itself: The read finishes 3 residues shy of the CDR3 end, and the germline J gene is used to complete it. This chain uses TRBV18 with TRBJ1-2; the D gene is possibly TRBD1 (6 bases). This CDR3 has 15 amino acids. The germline V gene encodes CDR1 KGHSH and CDR2 LQKENI. The part of the CDR3 DNA that was read is TGTGCCAGCTCACGAGGGACACGGTTTGACTCAGGC. Translating gives CASSRGTRFDSG. The CDR3 in full is CASSRGTRFDSGYTF. Using reference TRBV18 and TRBJ1-2 for the parts outside the CDR3, the full variable domain is NAGVMQNPRHLVRRRGQEARLRCSPMKGHSHVYWYRQLPEEGLKFMVYLQKENIIDESGMPKERFSAEFPKEGPSILRIQQVVRGDSAAYFCASSRGTRFDSGYTFGSGTRLTVV.

Concerning this clone itself: The read ends 3 residues shy of where the CDR3 ends; the end is completed using the germline J gene. The same CDR3 arises from other DNA sequences in this sample as well. The chain recombines TRBV7-9 with TRBJ2-7; D perhaps matches TRBD2 (5 bases). This CDR3 is built from 14 residues. CDR1 and CDR2 (germline): SEHNR, FQNEAQ (reference sequence). V lost 5 bases and J lost 1, with 12 bases in between. The part of the CDR3 DNA that was read is TGTGCCAGCAGCCCACCCTCGGGGTCCTACGAG. It translates to CASSPPSGSYE. The CDR3 in full is CASSPPSGSYEQYF.

With regard to this clone: The sequence runs out 3 residues before the end of the CDR3; the remainder is reconstructed from the germline J gene. V usage is TRBV2 and J usage is TRBJ1-1, with D maybe TRBD1 (5 bases). The CDR3 runs 13 residues. With 6 bases removed from V and 1 base from J, the gap between germline ends came to 9 bases. Germline V gene data show CDR1 as SNHLY and CDR2 as FYNNEI. CDR3 DNA (partial): TGTGCCAGCAGATGGGGGGGGAACACTGAA. As protein: CASRWGGNTE. The full-length CDR3 reads as CASRWGGNTEAFF.

Comments on this clone: The CDR3 end falls 3 residues outside the read, so it is completed with the germline J gene. This chain uses TRBV7-3 with TRBJ2-1; 10 nucleotides align to TRBD2. CDR3 size: 16 residues. CDR1 is SGHTA, CDR2 FQGTGA, per germline. V dropped 1 base and J dropped 7; count of bases not matched to a gene: 7. The CDR3 reads CASSLMPAGGRNEQFF. CDR3 bases read: TGTGCCAGCAGCTTAATGCCAGCGGGGGGGCGAAATGAG. The variable domain in full, completed from reference TRBV7-3 and TRBJ2-1, reads GAGVSQTPSNKVTEKGKYVELRCDPISGHTALYWYRQSLGQGPEFLIYFQGTGAADDSGLPNDRFFAVRPEGSVSTLKIQRTERGDSAVYLCASSLMPAGGRNEQFFGPGTRLTVL.

As concerns this clone: The sequenced fragment ends 3 residues before the CDR3 boundary, so the rest is inferred from the germline J gene. This chain connects TRBV19 to TRBJ2-1, with 11 nucleotides matching TRBD2. With 4 bases clipped from V and 8 bases from J, the junction kept 7 bases outside the gene matches. Germline V CDR1 and CDR2: LNHDA, SQIVND (reference sequence). The CDR3 covers 15 residues. CDR3 DNA (partial): TGTGCCAGTAGTACAATTAGCGGGGGGGCGGATGAG. It codes for CASSTISGGADE. In full, the CDR3 reads CASSTISGGADEQFF.

Turning to this clone: The sequenced fragment ends 3 residues before the CDR3 boundary, so the rest is inferred from the germline J gene. The genes are TRBV6-1 and TRBJ1-5; no definite D call. The CDR3 spans 12 residues. V was trimmed by 2 bases and J by 9 bases, leaving 8 bases between them. Per the germline V gene, CDR1 is MNHNS and CDR2 is SASEGT. The part of the CDR3 DNA that was read is TGTGCCAGCAGTGAACCCCCGCGGCCC. It encodes CASSEPPRP. The whole CDR3 protein is CASSEPPRPQHF.

As for this clone: The CDR3 is cut off 3 residues early in the read; its end comes from the germline J gene. The chain couples TRBV19 to TRBJ1-2, with D hard to call. This CDR3 region has 14 residues. V was trimmed by 3 bases and J by 2 bases, leaving 10 bases between them. Per germline, CDR1 LNHDA and CDR2 SQIVND (reference sequence). This chain's CDR3 is CASSIIRQNYGYTF. CDR3 DNA, as far as it was read: TGTGCCAGTAGTATTATAAGGCAGAACTATGGC.

CDR3 DNA, as far as it was read: TGTGCCACCAGCAGGGGGATCAACAGGTTTGAGGGCAACACTGAA. Encoded protein: CATSRGINRFEGNTE. In full, the CDR3 reads CATSRGINRFEGNTEAFF. The chain uses TRBV15 and TRBJ1-1; possible D gene TRBD1, 5 bases. The CDR3 extends 3 residues past the end of the read, so its final part is completed from the germline J gene. Per germline, CDR1 LNHNV and CDR2 YYDKDF (reference sequence). This CDR3 is built from 18 residues. V was cut by 3 bases and J by 2 bases, with 22 bases left in between.

About this clone: The missing CDR3 end, 3 residues past where the read stops, is filled in from the germline J gene. The rearrangement uses TRBV4-2 and TRBJ2-3, with a weak D call TRBD2 (6 bases). The CDR3 covers 16 residues. V was shortened by 3 bases and J by 3 bases, with 16 bases between the two germline ends. The V gene's germline CDR1 is LGHNA and CDR2 YNFKEQ. Partial CDR3 DNA: TGTGCCAGCAGCCATGGCCTAGCGCGAGGGACAGATACG. As protein: CASSHGLARGTDT. The whole CDR3 sequence is CASSHGLARGTDTQYF.